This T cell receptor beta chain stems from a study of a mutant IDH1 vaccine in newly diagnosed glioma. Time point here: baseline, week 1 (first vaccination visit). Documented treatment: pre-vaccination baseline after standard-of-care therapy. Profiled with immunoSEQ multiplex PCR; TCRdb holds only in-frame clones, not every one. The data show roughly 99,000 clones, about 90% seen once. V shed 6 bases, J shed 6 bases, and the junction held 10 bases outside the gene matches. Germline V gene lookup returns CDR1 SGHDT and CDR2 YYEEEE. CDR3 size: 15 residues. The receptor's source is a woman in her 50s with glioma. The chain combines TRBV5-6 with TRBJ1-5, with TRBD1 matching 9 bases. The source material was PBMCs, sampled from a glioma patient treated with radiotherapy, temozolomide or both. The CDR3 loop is CASTGGPGQGQPQHF. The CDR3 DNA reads TGTGCCAGCACTGGAGGACCGGGACAGGGTCAGCCCCAGCATTTT.